The T cell receptor beta chain under discussion was sequenced for a study of blood T cell repertoires in COVID-19. Between the trimmed V and J ends, which lost 7 bases and 7 bases, there was a span of 19 bases. Germline values: CDR1 SNHLY, CDR2 FYNNEI. CDR3 length equals 14 residues. Repertoires were generated with immunoSEQ multiplex PCR, while TCRdb's copy carries only in-frame clones and drops some. Of 250,000 to 350,000 clones detected, 80% to 90% appear once; the ten largest clones hold 3.5% to 5.5%. The chain joins TRBV2 to TRBJ1-2; maybe TRBD1 (6 bases). This receptor was taken from a young woman who had recovered from COVID-19. The sequenced sample consisted of PBMCs or T cells enriched from blood (not recorded which). For the CDR3, the DNA is TGTGCCAGCAATCAATGGACAGCCGGTGGTGGCTACACCTTC. Its translation is CASNQWTAGGGYTF.